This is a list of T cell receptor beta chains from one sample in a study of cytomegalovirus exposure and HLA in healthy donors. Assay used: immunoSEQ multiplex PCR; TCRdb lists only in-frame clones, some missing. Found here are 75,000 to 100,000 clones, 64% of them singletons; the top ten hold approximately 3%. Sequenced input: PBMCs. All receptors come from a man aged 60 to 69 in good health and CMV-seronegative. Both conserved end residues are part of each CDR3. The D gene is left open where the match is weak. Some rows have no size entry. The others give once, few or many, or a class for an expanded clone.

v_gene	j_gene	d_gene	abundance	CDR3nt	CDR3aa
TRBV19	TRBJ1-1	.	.	TGTGCCAGTAGTTCGCAGGGGCCCCGGCAAGCTTTCTTT	CASSSQGPRQAFF
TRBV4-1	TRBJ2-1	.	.	TGCGCCAGCAGCCAAGAGGGGGCGATGAGCTCCTACAATGAGCAGTTCTTC	CASSQEGAMSSYNEQFF
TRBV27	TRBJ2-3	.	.	TGTGCCAGCAGTGAAGCGCTCGGCAGCACAGATACGCAGTATTTT	CASSEALGSTDTQYF
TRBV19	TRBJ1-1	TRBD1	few	TGTGCCAGTACCTCGACAGGGGAGATCACTGAAGCTTTCTTT	CASTSTGEITEAFF
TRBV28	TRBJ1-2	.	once	TGTGCCAGCAGTTTCCCCGCGGGGAGTGGCTACACCTTC	CASSFPAGSGYTF
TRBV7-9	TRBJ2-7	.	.	TGTGCCAGCAGCTACACACCGTGGGAGCAGTACTTC	CASSYTPWEQYF
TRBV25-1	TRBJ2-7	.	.	TGTGCCAGCAGTGCCTTCGGGGACGAGCAGTACTTC	CASSAFGDEQYF
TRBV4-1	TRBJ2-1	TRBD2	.	TGCGCCAGCAGCCCCGGGGGGACTAGCGCGCCCCCGGGATACAATGAGCAGTTCTTC	CASSPGGTSAPPGYNEQFF
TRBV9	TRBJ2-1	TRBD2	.	TGTGCCAGCAGCGTATCGGGACTAGCGGGGGGGCCGTTGAATGAGCAGTTCTTC	CASSVSGLAGGPLNEQFF
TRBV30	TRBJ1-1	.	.	TGTGCCTGGAGTGGGGGGGCTGAAGCTTTCTTT	CAWSGGAEAFF